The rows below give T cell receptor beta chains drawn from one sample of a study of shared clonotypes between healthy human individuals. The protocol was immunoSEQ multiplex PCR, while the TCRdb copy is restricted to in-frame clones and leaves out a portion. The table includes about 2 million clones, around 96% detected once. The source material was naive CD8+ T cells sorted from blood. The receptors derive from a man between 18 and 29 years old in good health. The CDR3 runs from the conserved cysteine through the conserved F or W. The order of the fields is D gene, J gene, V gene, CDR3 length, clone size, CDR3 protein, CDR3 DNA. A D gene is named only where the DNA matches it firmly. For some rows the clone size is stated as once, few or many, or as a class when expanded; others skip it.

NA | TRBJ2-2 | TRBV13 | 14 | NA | CASSLAREAGELFF | TGTGCCAGCAGCTTAGCCAGGGAGGCCGGGGAGCTGTTTTTT
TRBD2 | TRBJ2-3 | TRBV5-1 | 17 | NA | CASSSATSGSGADTQYF | TGCGCCAGCAGCTCCGCTACTAGCGGGAGCGGCGCAGATACGCAGTATTTT
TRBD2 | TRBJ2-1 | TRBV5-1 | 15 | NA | CASSSGLAGYNEQFF | TGCGCCAGCAGCTCAGGACTAGCGGGTTACAATGAGCAGTTCTTC
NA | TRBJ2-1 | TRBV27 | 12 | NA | CASSPGAHEQFF | TGTGCCAGCAGTCCGGGAGCCCATGAGCAGTTCTTC
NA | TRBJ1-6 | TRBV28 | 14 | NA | CASSFVGANSPLHF | TGTGCCAGCAGTTTCGTGGGTGCCAATTCACCCCTCCACTTT
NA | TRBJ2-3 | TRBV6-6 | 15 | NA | CASRGMAGGTDTQYF | TGTGCCAGCAGGGGGATGGCAGGGGGCACAGATACGCAGTATTTT
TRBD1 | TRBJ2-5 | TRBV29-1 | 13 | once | CSAGTGGRETQYF | TGCAGCGCTGGGACAGGGGGCCGGGAGACCCAGTACTTC
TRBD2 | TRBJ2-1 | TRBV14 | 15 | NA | CASSLGTSNRNEQFF | TGTGCCAGCAGCCTCGGGACTAGCAATCGCAATGAGCAGTTCTTC
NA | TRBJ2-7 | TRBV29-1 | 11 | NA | CSDQPGYEQYF | TGCAGCGACCAGCCAGGCTACGAGCAGTACTTC
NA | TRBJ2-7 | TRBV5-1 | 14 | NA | CASSSGANTYEQYF | TGCGCCAGCAGCTCCGGGGCAAACACCTACGAGCAGTACTTC
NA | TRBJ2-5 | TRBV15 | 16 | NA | CATSRVFPDVRETQYF | TGTGCCACCAGCAGAGTATTCCCAGACGTGCGTGAGACCCAGTACTTC
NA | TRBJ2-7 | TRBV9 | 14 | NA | CASSGDSTPYEQYF | TGTGCCAGCAGCGGGGACTCCACCCCCTACGAGCAGTACTTC
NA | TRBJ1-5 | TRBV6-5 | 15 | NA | CASSYSFGANQPQHF | TGTGCCAGCAGTTACTCGTTCGGGGCGAATCAGCCCCAGCATTTT
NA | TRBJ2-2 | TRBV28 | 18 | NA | CASSPTSETALGTGELFF | TGTGCCAGCAGTCCGACTAGTGAAACCGCCCTTGGCACCGGGGAGCTGTTTTTT
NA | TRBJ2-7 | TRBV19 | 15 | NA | CASSITAHPAGEQYF | TGTGCCAGTAGTATAACGGCTCATCCGGCAGGCGAGCAGTACTTC
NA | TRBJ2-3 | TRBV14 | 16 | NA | CASSQARIRGTDTQYF | TGTGCCAGCAGCCAAGCCCGGATTCGAGGAACAGATACGCAGTATTTT
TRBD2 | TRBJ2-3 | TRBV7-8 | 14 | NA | CASSPLAGADTQYF | TGTGCCAGCAGCCCCCTAGCGGGAGCAGATACGCAGTATTTT
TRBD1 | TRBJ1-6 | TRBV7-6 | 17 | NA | CASSSQGGGSYNSPLHF | TGTGCCAGCAGCTCCCAGGGGGGAGGCTCCTATAATTCACCCCTCCACTTT
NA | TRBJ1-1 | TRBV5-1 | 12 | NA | CASSEGLTEAFF | TGCGCCAGCAGCGAGGGCCTCACTGAAGCTTTCTTT
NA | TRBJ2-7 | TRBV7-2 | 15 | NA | CASSPTRTPSYEQYF | TGTGCCAGCAGCCCCACGAGGACCCCCTCCTACGAGCAGTACTTC
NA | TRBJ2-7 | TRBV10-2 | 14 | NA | CASSYGGTSYEQYF | TGCGCCAGCAGCTATGGGGGCACCTCCTACGAGCAGTACTTC
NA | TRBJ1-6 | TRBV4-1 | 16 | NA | CASSQVWVQERSPLHF | TGCGCCAGCAGCCAAGTTTGGGTGCAAGAACGGTCACCCCTCCACTTT
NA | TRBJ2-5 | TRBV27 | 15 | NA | CASSLIGGSQETQYF | TGTGCCAGCAGTCTCATAGGGGGGAGCCAAGAGACCCAGTACTTC
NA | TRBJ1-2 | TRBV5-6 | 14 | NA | CASSGDTQGYGYTF | TGTGCCAGCAGCGGAGATACACAGGGTTATGGCTACACCTTC
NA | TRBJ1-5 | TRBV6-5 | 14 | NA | CASTAGLGNQPQHF | TGTGCCAGCACCGCGGGACTGGGCAATCAGCCCCAGCATTTT
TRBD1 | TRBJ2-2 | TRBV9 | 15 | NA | CASSEGTVRPGELFF | TGTGCCAGCAGCGAGGGGACAGTAAGGCCCGGGGAGCTGTTTTTT
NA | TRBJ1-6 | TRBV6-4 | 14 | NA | CAMGMPAGNSPLHF | TGTGCCATGGGAATGCCGGCAGGTAATTCACCCCTCCACTTT
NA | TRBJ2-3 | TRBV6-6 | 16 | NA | CASSYGQRPSTDTQYF | TGTGCCAGCAGTTACGGTCAGAGGCCTAGCACAGATACGCAGTATTTT
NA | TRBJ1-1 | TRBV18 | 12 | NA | CASSPVSTEAFF | TGTGCCAGCTCACCAGTCAGTACTGAAGCTTTCTTT
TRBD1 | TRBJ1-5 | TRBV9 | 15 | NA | CASSEGDRGYQPQHF | TGTGCCAGCAGCGAGGGGGACAGGGGGTATCAGCCCCAGCATTTT
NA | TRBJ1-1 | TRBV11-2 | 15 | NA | CASSLIQGLRTEAFF | TGTGCCAGCAGCCTAATTCAGGGGCTGAGGACTGAAGCTTTCTTT